These 3 T cell receptor beta chains were all obtained from the same sample, sequenced in a study of shared clonotypes between healthy human individuals. Some clones are missing from TCRdb's copy, which holds only in-frame ones; the method was immunoSEQ multiplex PCR. This table has about 2.4 million clones, 93% appearing once. Source material: naive CD4+ T cells from PBMCs. Subset denoted: CD45RA+ positively selected. The receptors were sampled from a man aged 18 to 30 in good health. Some clones in this sample may be carry-over from other donors' samples.

This clone was observed once. The V gene is TRBV5-1, the J gene TRBJ2-3, with TRBD2 as a possible D gene (5 bases). Germline V gene data show CDR1 as SGHRS and CDR2 as YFSETQ. V dropped 5 bases and J dropped 1 base, with 17 bases sitting between them. The CDR3 is made up of 16 amino acids. CDR3 in DNA: TGCGCCAGCAGAATTAGCCTAGGGCGGGGCACAGATACGCAGTATTTT. It encodes CASRISLGRGTDTQYF.

This chain uses TRBV5-4 with TRBJ2-1, with TRBD2 as a possible D gene (6 bases). The V gene lost 4 bases and the J gene lost 5 bases, with 10 bases spanning the gap. This CDR3 has 13 residues. Germline CDR1 reads SGHNT; CDR2 reads YYREEE (reference sequence). The DNA of the CDR3 is TGTGCCAGCAGCGAGGCTAGCGACAATGAGCAGTTCTTC. Its translation: CASSEASDNEQFF.

A word on this clone: Other DNA sequences within the sample encode an identical CDR3. V is TRBV2 and J is TRBJ1-5; a possible D gene is TRBD1 (6 bases). The CDR3 contains 14 residues. V dropped 4 bases and J dropped 1 base, with 8 bases sitting between them. Germline V gene lookup returns CDR1 SNHLY and CDR2 FYNNEI. The CDR3 DNA reads TGTGCCAGCAGTGGTCAGGGGAGCAATCAGCCCCAGCATTTT. Translated: CASSGQGSNQPQHF.